This T cell receptor (beta chain) appears in the sequencing data of a study of blood T cell repertoires in COVID-19. Germline V lookup: CDR1 SGHVS, CDR2 FQNEAQ. This CDR3 has 18 amino acids. Trimming at V came to 3 bases and at J to 5 bases, leaving 14 bases not matched to a gene. TCRdb's table, derived via immunoSEQ multiplex PCR, lists solely in-frame clones and lacks some. Seen here are approximately 280,000 clones, 90% observed once, and the top ten hold roughly 1.6%. Participants' reported clinical history set cohort assignment. Sample: PBMCs or T cells enriched from blood (not recorded which). The TCR was taken from a woman aged 18-30 years with acute COVID-19. The chain couples TRBV7-8 to TRBJ2-2, with TRBD1 matching over 8 bases. CDR3 coding DNA: TGTGCCAGCAGCTTTCCCCGCGGTACAGGGGGTGGGACCGGGGAGCTGTTTTTT. The encoded protein is CASSFPRGTGGGTGELFF.